This T cell receptor (beta chain) was sequenced for a study of OX40 agonist ivuxolimab in advanced cancers. Study-level background: Ivuxolimab was a fully human IgG2 agonistic monoclonal antibody targeting the costimulatory receptor OX40 (CD134). Intravenous ivuxolimab was administered to patients every 2 weeks at six dose levels: 0.01, 0.1, 0.3, 1.5, 3 and 10 mg/kg. Among the roughly 50 dose-escalation patients, about 19 had hepatocellular carcinoma, 15 melanoma, 9 renal cell carcinoma and 9 head and neck cancer. A male proportion of 70% to 90% and a mean age of about 60 years, ranging from roughly 23 to 79, were recorded for the dose-escalation cohort. Patients were allowed to have had prior anti-PD-1, anti-PD-L1 or anti-CTLA-4 therapy, and approximately 40% of the dose-escalation patients had previously received checkpoint inhibitors. Three dose-escalation patients achieved partial responses, one with hepatocellular carcinoma and two with cutaneous melanoma. The point of sequencing TCRbeta in the periphery was to test whether ivuxolimab changed TCR sequence diversity and drove clonal T-cell expansion. The monotherapy dose-escalation portion (N of about 50 patients) of the phase I ivuxolimab trial is reported in the paper. The study at large found these results: In partial responders in the 0.1-3.0 mg/kg groups, normalized peripheral clonal expansion was found to be among the lowest, especially among CD8+ T cells. At doses from 0.1 to 3.0 mg/kg, clonal expansion was seen in both CD4+ and CD8+ blood T cells between baseline and week 6. Which antigens the clonally expanded peripheral T cells were specific for was not determined. Low levels of normalized T-cell clonal expansion were also shown by some nonresponding patients. On average, CD8+ T cells showed more expanded clones than CD4+ T cells after ivuxolimab.

Details on this clone: Its antigen has not been determined. It has no much larger one-base neighbor in the sample; base qualities were not kept.

The germline V gene (reference sequence) sets CDR1 to SEHNR and CDR2 to FQNEAQ. V has 7 bases trimmed and J has 0 bases trimmed; junction bases matching no gene number 5. The CDR3 spans 14 residues, from the cysteine through the phenylalanine. The only DNA kept is the CDR3, 42 bases in frame from the first base. Genomic DNA was extracted from sorted cells for sequencing of the TCRbeta CDR3 region. The immunoSEQ Assay was used for sequencing of TCRbeta CDR3 regions. TCRdb carries this immuneACCESS record with in-frame sequences only. Its versions omit some clonotypes, under half of them owing to an unresolved V gene in the studies checked, with the rest unexplained. This sample gives under 50,000 clones in total; approximately 91% of them show up just once. About 48% of the sample lies in the top ten. The trial excluded patients who had a history of autoimmune disease or who were on systemic immunosuppression. Peripheral blood for TCR sequencing was collected from all dose cohorts at baseline, on cycle 4 day 1, and on cycle 7 day 1. The samples were taken from a phase I, first-in-human, multicenter, open-label dose-escalation trial of ivuxolimab. Adults with locally advanced or metastatic head and neck squamous cell, hepatocellular, melanoma or renal cell carcinoma were enrolled in the trial. CD4+ and CD8+ T cells were sorted separately from peripheral blood before TCR sequencing.

This specimen was CD4+ or CD8+ T cells sorted from blood, taken in a trial of the OX40 agonist ivuxolimab. The clonotype was recovered from an adult with an advanced solid tumor such as melanoma, head and neck, liver or kidney cancer. The sequence is built from TRBV7-9 and TRBJ1-1; 7 central nucleotides agree with TRBD1. The CDR3 sequence is CASTPGQVNTEAFF. The nucleotides read TGTGCCAGCACCCCCGGACAGGTGAACACTGAAGCTTTCTTT.